The clone carrying this T cell receptor (beta chain) was picked up a small number of times. The sample comes from a study of CD8+ T cells in alopecia areata. Extraction of RNA preceded its reverse transcription into cDNA, which served as the sequencing template. Sequenced by immunoSEQ multiplex PCR; TCRdb stores in-frame clones only, minus some. The top ten hold approximately 20% of the sample, which has roughly 150,000 clones, about 50% seen once. V was cut by 5 bases and J by 0 bases, with 13 bases left in between. The CDR3 has 15 residues. The germline V gene encodes CDR1 MNHEY and CDR2 SVGAGI. This chain uses TRBV6-5 with TRBJ1-1; unclear D gene. The sequencing here drew on CD8+ T cells sorted from blood, taken at week 0. The sequence derives from a human donor with alopecia areata. CDR3 DNA: TGTGCCAGCAGTCCGATTGAGACGGTGAACACTGAAGCTTTCTTT. Protein: CASSPIETVNTEAFF.